This T cell receptor beta chain was obtained from a study of beta chain features in type 1 diabetes. Germline values: CDR1 SGHTA, CDR2 FQGNSA. Trimming removed 3 bases from V and 7 bases from J; junction bases left unmatched: 2. This CDR3 comprises 14 residues. CD4+ naive, central memory, regulatory and stem cell-like memory subsets were isolated by sorting on CD45RO/CCR7/CD25/CD127/CD95/CD27. The entirety of the isolated RNA underwent reverse transcription, so expressed TCRB transcripts were sequenced. Assay: immunoSEQ multiplex PCR; the TCRdb copy retains only in-frame clones and omits some. The sample records about 320,000 clones, around 13% being singletons. This clone turned up a few times.

Sequencing was carried out using central memory CD4+ T cells from blood. This receptor was taken from a man in his thirties or forties in good health. V gene TRBV7-2 combines with J gene TRBJ1-6; 8 bases line up with TRBD1. CDR3: CASSFRGRNSPLHF. CDR3 nucleotide sequence: TGTGCCAGCAGCTTCAGGGGGCGGAATTCACCCCTCCACTTT.